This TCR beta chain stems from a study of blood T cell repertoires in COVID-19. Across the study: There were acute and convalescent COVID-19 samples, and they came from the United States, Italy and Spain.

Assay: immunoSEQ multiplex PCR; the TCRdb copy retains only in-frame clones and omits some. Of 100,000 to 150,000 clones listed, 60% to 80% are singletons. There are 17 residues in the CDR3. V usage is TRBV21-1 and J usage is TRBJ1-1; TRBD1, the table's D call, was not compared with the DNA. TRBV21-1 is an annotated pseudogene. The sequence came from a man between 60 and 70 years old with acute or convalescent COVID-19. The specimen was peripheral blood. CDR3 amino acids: CASINRDIVRVRTEAFF. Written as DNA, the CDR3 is TGTGCCAGCATCAACAGGGACATAGTCCGGGTAAGGACTGAAGCTTTCTTT.